This T cell receptor (beta chain) was sequenced during a study of chemoradiotherapy in HPV16-positive cancers. Study-wide results and caveats: Non-HPV-specific T cells did not expand in tumors during treatment, whereas candidate HPV-specific clones and E7-related motifs did. For HPV16-positive patients, expanding HPV-responsive T cells associated with longer recurrence-free survival.

Here immunoSEQ multiplex PCR was the method, and the copy in TCRdb shows in-frame clones only, minus some. The sample has some 29,000 clones, 93% seen once. Repeated repertoire sampling spanned the course of chemoradiotherapy. V gave up 1 base and J gave up 3 bases; unmatched junction bases: 5. The germline gives CDR1 KGHSH, CDR2 LQKENI. The CDR3 extends over 16 amino acids. This clone was detected once. Antigen: not known. The origin of this receptor is a human donor with HPV-associated anogenital cancer. The sample in question was blood, obtained from a patient who underwent chemoradiotherapy. The chain links TRBV18 to TRBJ2-3, with 9 bases matching TRBD2. Here the CDR3 DNA reads TGTGCCAGCTCACCACAGTTTGGACTAGCGACAGATACGCAGTATTTT. This codes for CASSPQFGLATDTQYF.